What follows are 29 T cell receptor beta chains derived from one specimen sequenced in a study of spatial heterogeneity in lung cancer (dated by TCRdb to between 2017 and 2020). Library prep was done by 5' RACE. TCRdb records NextSeq 500 as the sequencer. TCRdb trimmed public reads at Q25 via fastp, called clones via MiXCR and kept in-frame beta chains. Every distinct CDR3 protein forms one entry, paired with its most common genes and DNA. For this sample the table gives 45,000 or so distinct CDR3 sequences, of which less than 9% were detected only once. Approximately 13% of the sample belongs to the ten largest clones. According to the study, the label for this sample's time point signals: sample taken at primary tumor resection. TCR sequencing used whole RNA extracted from tumor and nontumor lung tissue, or from cryopreserved PBMC samples, without cell sorting. Sequenced material: PBMCs, taken at surgery. All receptors come from a female donor with early-stage non-small cell lung cancer.

For this clonotype: A much more abundant neighbour one base away suggests this may be a read error. The chain has TRBV5-1 and TRBJ2-2, with D tentatively TRBD1 (5 bases). Germline CDR1 is SGHRS and CDR2 is YFSETQ. Trimming took off 6 bases at V and 0 bases at J, with 15 bases between the two ends. CDR3 length equals 16 residues. The CDR3 nucleotides are TGCGCCAGCACCAATGGGGCAGGTCCGAACACCGGGGAGCTGTTTTTT. Translated, it gives CASTNGAGPNTGELFF.

In this sample, this clonotype turned up many times. This sequence joins TRBV12-3 or TRBV12-4 and TRBJ2-3, with D possibly being TRBD2 (6 bases). CDR3 length equals 14 residues. Trimming took off 5 bases at V and 1 base at J, with 10 bases between the two ends. CDR3 in amino acids: CASSKTGGTDTQYF. As DNA, the CDR3 is TGTGCCAGCAGTAAAACGGGGGGCACAGATACGCAGTATTTT.

This clonotype appeared many times. The chain has TRBV9 and TRBJ1-1, with D perhaps TRBD1 (5 bases). Germline V gives CDR1 SGDLS, CDR2 YYNGEE. The CDR3 contains 14 residues. The V end was cut by 2 bases, the J end by 1 base, with 9 bases between. The CDR3 region is CASSVGTGNTEAFF. In nucleotides, the CDR3 is TGTGCCAGCAGCGTTGGGACGGGGAACACTGAAGCTTTCTTT.

There are many counts of this clonotype. The J gene is TRBJ1-1, the V gene TRBV7-8, with unresolved D. Germline V CDR1 and CDR2: SGHVS, FQNEAQ. V gave up 1 base and J gave up 0 bases, with 6 bases separating them. The CDR3 covers 14 residues. The CDR3 region has the DNA TGTGCCAGCAGCTTAGACAGAGTGAACACTGAAGCTTTCTTT. As protein: CASSLDRVNTEAFF. The full variable domain, with the rest looked up from reference TRBV7-8 and TRBJ1-1, is GAGVSQSPRYKVAKRGQDVALRCDPISGHVSLFWYQQALGQGPEFLTYFQNEAQLDKSGLPSDRFFAERPEGSVSTLKIQRTQQEDSAVYLCASSLDRVNTEAFFGQGTRLTVV.

The chain has TRBV7-2 and TRBJ2-1; no definite D call. The germline V and J ends were trimmed by 4 bases and 0 bases, with 13 bases remaining between them. CDR3 length: 16 residues. Germline lookup yields CDR1 SGHTA and CDR2 FQGNSA. The CDR3 DNA follows: TGTGCCAGCAGCTACGGGTACTCATCCTCCTACAATGAGCAGTTCTTC. Amino acids: CASSYGYSSSYNEQFF.

The V and J genes are TRBV5-4 and TRBJ2-3; D perhaps matches TRBD2 (7 bases). Between the trimmed V and J ends, which lost 4 bases and 7 bases, there was a span of 25 bases. Looked up from germline, CDR1 is SGHNT and CDR2 is YYREEE (reference sequence). CDR3 length equals 17 residues. CDR3 region: CASSIAGAGFSPNTQYF. Here the CDR3 DNA reads TGTGCCAGCAGCATTGCGGGGGCGGGTTTCTCCCCTAATACGCAGTATTTT.

This clonotype was counted only a few times. The rearrangement joins TRBV24-1 to TRBJ2-3; D unclear. This CDR3 contains 15 residues. Germline CDR1 reads KGHDR; CDR2 reads SFDVKD. V lost 2 bases, J lost 2 bases, and 10 bases lay in between. DNA for the CDR3: TGTGCCACCAGTGATTCGAGACACGTCACAGATACGCAGTATTTT. The encoded protein is CATSDSRHVTDTQYF.

The chain has TRBV27 and TRBJ1-5; 7 nucleotides line up with TRBD1. J was trimmed by 4 bases and V by 5 bases; bases with no gene match: 17. The germline gives CDR1 MNHEY, CDR2 SMNVEV (reference sequence). There are 18 residues in the CDR3. Here the CDR3 DNA reads TGTGCCAGCAGTCCTTGGACAGGCCCCGTTTCGGGTAATCAGCCCCAGCATTTT. The encoded protein is CASSPWTGPVSGNQPQHF.

This clonotype was recorded at least ten times. The gene calls are TRBV20-1 and TRBJ2-3, with 7 bases aligning to TRBD2. CDR1 is DFQATT, CDR2 SNEGSKA, per germline (reference sequence). The ends lost 3 bases at V and 0 bases at J; junction bases unmatched: 3. This CDR3 contains 14 residues. The CDR3 loop is CSASGGSSTDTQYF. As DNA, the CDR3 is TGCAGTGCTAGCGGGGGGTCTAGCACAGATACGCAGTATTTT.

The rearrangement uses TRBV6-2 or TRBV6-3 and TRBJ1-5; 8 bases are a match to TRBD1. The V and J ends lost 5 bases and 6 bases, in that order; junction bases with no gene match: 6. The CDR3 loop spans 14 amino acids. Germline assignment: CDR1 MNHEY and CDR2 SVGEGT. The CDR3, as DNA: TGTGCCAGCAGTCCGCGACAGGGGAGTCAGCCCCAGCATTTT. It encodes CASSPRQGSQPQHF.

The chain combines TRBV19 with TRBJ1-6; TRBD1 might be the D (5 bases). The CDR3 sequence is 13 residues long. The V and J ends lost 7 bases and 5 bases respectively, with 9 bases between them. Per the germline V gene, CDR1 is LNHDA and CDR2 is SQIVND (reference sequence). The CDR3 protein is CASTRGDNSPLHF. The CDR3 nucleotides read TGTGCCAGTACCCGAGGGGATAATTCACCCCTCCACTTT. The full variable domain, with the rest looked up from reference TRBV19 and TRBJ1-6, is DGGITQSPKYLFRKEGQNVTLSCEQNLNHDAMYWYRQDPGQGLRLIYYSQIVNDFQKGDIAEGYSVSREKKESFPLTVTSAQKNPTAFYLCASTRGDNSPLHFGNGTRLTVT.

This clonotype was observed at least ten times. CDR3 region: CASSVAQGDTEAFF. The CDR3, as DNA: TGTGCCAGCAGCGTAGCTCAGGGAGACACTGAAGCTTTCTTT. The chain links TRBV9 to TRBJ1-1, with D perhaps TRBD1 (5 bases). The CDR3 is 14 amino acids. Germline CDR1 reads SGDLS; CDR2 reads YYNGEE. Trimming took 0 bases from V and 3 from J, leaving 9 bases between them.

This clonotype was observed at least ten times. The V call is TRBV10-2, the J call TRBJ2-5, with TRBD2 matching 14 bases. The CDR3 length is 17 residues. V trimming: 9 bases; J trimming: 5 bases; junction bases outside the gene matches: 14. CDR1 WSHSY and CDR2 SAAADI come from the germline V gene. CDR3 sequence reads: CASRPRTSGGPRETQYF. DNA of the CDR3: TGCGCCAGTCGGCCCAGGACTAGCGGGGGGCCGAGGGAGACCCAGTACTTC.

This clonotype was seen only a few times. The CDR3 sequence: CASSGRGGSNQPQHF. The CDR3 DNA reads as TGTGCCAGCAGTGGACGGGGAGGAAGCAATCAGCCCCAGCATTTT. The V call is TRBV6-1, the J call TRBJ1-5; D is uncertain. CDR3 length equals 15 residues. The V end lost 4 bases, the J end lost 1 base, and 11 bases lay between the germline ends. Germline CDR1 MNHNS, CDR2 SASEGT.

The chain uses TRBV28 and TRBJ2-7; 9 nucleotides line up with TRBD2. The V segment lost 6 bases and the J segment 2 bases; nucleotides outside the gene matches: 8. The V gene's germline CDR1 is MDHEN and CDR2 SYDVKM. The CDR3 has 15 amino acids. CDR3 sequence (DNA): TGTGCCAGCAGAACGGGACTAGCCTACACCTACGAGCAGTACTTC. Translating gives CASRTGLAYTYEQYF. Looking up the rest from reference TRBV28 and TRBJ2-7 gives the full variable domain: DVKVTQSSRYLVKRTGEKVFLECVQDMDHENMFWYRQDPGLGLRLIYFSYDVKMKEKGDIPEGYSVSREKKERFSLILESASTNQTSMYLCASRTGLAYTYEQYFGPGTRLTVT.

This clonotype has a count of ten or more. This chain joins TRBV20-1 and TRBJ2-1, with TRBD2 identical over 7 bases. Trimming took 1 base from V and 2 from J; bases not matched to a gene: 5. Germline V CDR1 and CDR2: DFQATT, SNEGSKA (reference sequence). The CDR3 sequence is 15 residues long. CDR3 DNA sequence: TGCAGTGCTAGAGTACTACTAGCGCCCTACAATGAGCAGTTCTTC. The encoded protein is CSARVLLAPYNEQFF.

This clonotype was recorded at least ten times. This rearrangement joins TRBV27 to TRBJ1-6; D may be TRBD1 (6 bases). The CDR3 is made up of 16 amino acids. The V and J ends lost 5 bases and 0 bases respectively, with 11 bases between them. Germline V CDR1 and CDR2: MNHEY, SMNVEV (reference sequence). The CDR3 coding sequence is TGTGCCAGCAGTCACAGGGCCAGCTCCTATAATTCACCCCTCCACTTT. It codes for CASSHRASSYNSPLHF.

V gene TRBV5-1 combines with J gene TRBJ2-7, with TRBD1 as a possible D gene (5 bases). Trimming took 2 bases from V and 0 from J, leaving 9 bases between them. Germline values: CDR1 SGHRS, CDR2 YFSETQ. The CDR3 contains 14 residues. The CDR3 DNA is TGCGCCAGCAGCTTTGGACACCCCTCCTACGAGCAGTACTTC. Translated, it gives CASSFGHPSYEQYF.

CDR3 bases: TGTGCCAGCAGCCAAGATCCCCTAGACCAAGAGACCCAGTACTTC. Translating gives CASSQDPLDQETQYF. The chain is built from TRBV3-1 and TRBJ2-5; no definite D call. V lost 0 bases and J 0 bases, leaving 8 bases between the germline ends. Germline loops: CDR1 LGHDT, CDR2 YNNKEL (reference sequence). The CDR3 length is 15 residues.

This clonotype was seen many times. This chain uses TRBV29-1 with TRBJ2-3; no clear D. In germline, CDR1 is SQVTM, CDR2 ANQGSEA. CDR3 length equals 11 residues. Trimming cost V 1 base and J 5 bases, with 4 bases left between them. The CDR3 here is CSVEVGDTQYF. DNA for the CDR3: TGCAGCGTTGAAGTAGGAGATACGCAGTATTTT.

There are a few counts of this clonotype. The rearrangement links TRBV5-4 to TRBJ2-2; TRBD1 agrees at 7 bases. V lost 6 bases to trimming and J lost 1 base; unmatched junction nucleotides: 6. Germline V CDR1 and CDR2: SGHNT, YYREEE (reference sequence). This CDR3 contains 15 residues. CDR3 sequence: CASNSNRGNTGELFF. Here the CDR3 DNA reads TGTGCCAGCAACTCAAACAGGGGGAACACCGGGGAGCTGTTTTTT. Looking up the rest from reference TRBV5-4 and TRBJ2-2 gives the full variable domain: ETGVTQSPTHLIKTRGQQVTLRCSSQSGHNTVSWYQQALGQGPQFIFQYYREEENGRGNFPPRFSGLQFPNYSSELNVNALELDDSALYLCASNSNRGNTGELFFGEGSRLTVL.

With regard to this clonotype: The junction shows a germline mismatch at one end, possibly a read error. This chain links TRBV7-7 with TRBJ2-1; TRBD1 agrees at 9 bases. The CDR3 totals 14 residues. Germline CDR1 and CDR2: SSHAT and FNYEAQ (reference sequence). DNA of the CDR3: TGTGCTAGCAGCCCCGGACAGGGGATCCATGAGCAGTTCTTC. Translation gives CASSPGQGIHEQFF.

The chain joins TRBV6-2 or TRBV6-3 to TRBJ2-1; 8 positions match TRBD2. V lost 5 bases, J lost 7 bases, and 4 bases stayed unmatched. Looked up from germline, CDR1 is MNHEY and CDR2 is SVGEGT. This CDR3 has 13 residues. The CDR3 nucleotides are TGTGCCAGCAGTCCCGGGGGGGATAATGAGCAGTTCTTC. It is translated as CASSPGGDNEQFF.

A few counts support this clonotype. The chain is built from TRBV20-1 and TRBJ2-7; 9 nucleotides align to TRBD2. The CDR3 is 13 residues long. Germline CDR1 reads DFQATT; CDR2 reads SNEGSKA (reference sequence). V trimming: 6 bases; J trimming: 2 bases; junction bases outside the gene matches: 5. CDR3 in DNA: TGCAGTGCAGCGACTAGCGGAACCTACGAGCAGTACTTC. Encoded protein: CSAATSGTYEQYF.

This clonotype was seen at least ten times. V is TRBV19 and J is TRBJ2-7; TRBD2 aligns across 11 bases. Germline CDR1 LNHDA, CDR2 SQIVND (reference sequence). V lost 10 bases and J lost 7; bases outside the gene matches: 3. The length of the CDR3 is 11 residues. CDR3 loop: CATRLAGEQYF. CDR3 bases: TGTGCCACCAGACTAGCGGGGGAGCAGTACTTC.

This clonotype was recorded a few times. V is TRBV10-3 and J is TRBJ1-1, with 9 bases aligning to TRBD1. V lost 9 bases, J lost 3 bases, and 2 bases stayed unmatched. The CDR3 sequence is 12 residues long. CDR1 is ENHRY and CDR2 is SYGVKD in the germline V gene. The CDR3 coding sequence is TGTGCCATGGGACAGGGCGACACTGAAGCTTTCTTT. As protein: CAMGQGDTEAFF.

This clonotype has just a few counts. The chain links TRBV13 to TRBJ2-4; perhaps D is TRBD1 or TRBD2 (6 bases each). The length of the CDR3 is 20 residues. The germline V gene encodes CDR1 PRHDT and CDR2 FYEKMQ (reference sequence). V was shortened by 5 bases and J by 0 bases, with 26 bases between the two germline ends. The CDR3 reads CASSTQTREGGGLAKNIQYF. Written as DNA, the CDR3 is TGTGCCAGCAGCACCCAAACCCGTGAAGGGGGAGGCCTAGCCAAAAACATTCAGTACTTC.

The V call is TRBV18, the J call TRBJ1-2, with a tentative D call TRBD1 (6 bases). V was shortened by 3 bases and J by 7 bases, with 12 bases between the two germline ends. This CDR3 has 13 amino acids. Germline V gene lookup returns CDR1 KGHSH and CDR2 LQKENI. As DNA, the CDR3 is TGTGCCAGCTCACCCACGGACAGTCTTGGCTACACCTTC. Its translation is CASSPTDSLGYTF.

This clonotype was recorded many times. J is TRBJ1-6 and V is TRBV5-5; TRBD1 matches 8 bases. The germline V gene encodes CDR1 SGHKS and CDR2 YYEKEE (reference sequence). V was pared by 2 bases and J by 0 bases, with 10 bases of the junction left unmatched. The CDR3 is made up of 19 amino acids. DNA for the CDR3: TGTGCCAGCAGCTTCGGACAGGGATCTTCAAGCTCCTATAATTCACCCCTCCACTTT. Amino acids: CASSFGQGSSSSYNSPLHF. The complete variable domain, with remaining parts taken from reference TRBV5-5 and TRBJ1-6, reads DAGVTQSPTHLIKTRGQQVTLRCSPISGHKSVSWYQQVLGQGPQFIFQYYEKEERGRGNFPDRFSARQFPNYSSELNVNALLLGDSALYLCASSFGQGSSSSYNSPLHFGNGTRLTVT.